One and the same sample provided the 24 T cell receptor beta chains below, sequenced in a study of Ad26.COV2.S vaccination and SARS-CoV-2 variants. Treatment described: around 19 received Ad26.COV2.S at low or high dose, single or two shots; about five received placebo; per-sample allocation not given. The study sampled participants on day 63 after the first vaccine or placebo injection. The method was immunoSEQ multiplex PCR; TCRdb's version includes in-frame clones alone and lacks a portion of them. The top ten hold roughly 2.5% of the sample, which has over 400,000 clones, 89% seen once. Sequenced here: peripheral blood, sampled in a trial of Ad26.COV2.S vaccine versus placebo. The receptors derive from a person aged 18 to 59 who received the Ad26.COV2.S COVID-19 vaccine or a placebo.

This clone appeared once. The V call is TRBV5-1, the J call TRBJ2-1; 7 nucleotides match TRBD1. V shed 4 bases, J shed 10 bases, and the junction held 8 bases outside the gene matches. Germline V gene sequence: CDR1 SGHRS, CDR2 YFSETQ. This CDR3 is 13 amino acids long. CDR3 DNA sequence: TGCGCCAGCAGCGCAGACAGGGCAGGCGAGCAGTTCTTC. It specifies CASSADRAGEQFF.

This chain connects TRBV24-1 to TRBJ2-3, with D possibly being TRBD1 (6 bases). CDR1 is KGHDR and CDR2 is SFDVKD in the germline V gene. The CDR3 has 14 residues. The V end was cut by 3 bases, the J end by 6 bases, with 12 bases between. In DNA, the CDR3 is TGTGCCACCAGTGATCCTCCGAGGGGGGATACGCAGTATTTT. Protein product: CATSDPPRGDTQYF.

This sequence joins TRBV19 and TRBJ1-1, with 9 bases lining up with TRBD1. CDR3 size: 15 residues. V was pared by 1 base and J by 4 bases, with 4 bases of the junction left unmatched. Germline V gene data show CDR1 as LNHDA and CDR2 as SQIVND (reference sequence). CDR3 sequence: CASSIASQGATEAFF. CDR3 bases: TGTGCCAGTAGTATAGCTTCACAGGGGGCCACTGAAGCTTTCTTT. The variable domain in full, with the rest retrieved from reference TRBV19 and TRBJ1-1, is DGGITQSPKYLFRKEGQNVTLSCEQNLNHDAMYWYRQDPGQGLRLIYYSQIVNDFQKGDIAEGYSVSREKKESFPLTVTSAQKNPTAFYLCASSIASQGATEAFFGQGTRLTVV.

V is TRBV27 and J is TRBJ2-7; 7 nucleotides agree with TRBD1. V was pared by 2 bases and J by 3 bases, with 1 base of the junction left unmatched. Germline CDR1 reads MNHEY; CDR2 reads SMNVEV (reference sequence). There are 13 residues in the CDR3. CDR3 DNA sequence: TGTGCCAGCAGTTTAGGGACAGTCTACGAGCAGTACTTC. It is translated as CASSLGTVYEQYF.

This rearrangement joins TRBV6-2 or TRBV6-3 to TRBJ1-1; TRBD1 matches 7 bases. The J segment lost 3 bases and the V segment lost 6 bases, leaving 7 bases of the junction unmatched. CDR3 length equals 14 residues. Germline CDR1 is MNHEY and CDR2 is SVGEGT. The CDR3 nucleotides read TGTGCCAGCAGCGACAGGGCCGAGGACACTGAAGCTTTCTTT. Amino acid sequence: CASSDRAEDTEAFF.

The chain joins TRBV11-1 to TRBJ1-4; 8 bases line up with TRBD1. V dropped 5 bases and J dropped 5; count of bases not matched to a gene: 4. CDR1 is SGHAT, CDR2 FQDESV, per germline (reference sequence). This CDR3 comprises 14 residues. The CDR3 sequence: CASSQDRENEKLFF. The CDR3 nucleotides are TGTGCCAGCAGCCAGGACAGGGAAAATGAAAAACTGTTTTTT.

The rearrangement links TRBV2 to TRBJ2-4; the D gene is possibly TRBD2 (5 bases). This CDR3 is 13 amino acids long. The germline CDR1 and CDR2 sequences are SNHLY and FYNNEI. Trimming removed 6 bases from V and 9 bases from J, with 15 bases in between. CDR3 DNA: TGTGCCAGCAGGTATTCGGGGAAGGGCATTCAGTACTTC. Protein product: CASRYSGKGIQYF.

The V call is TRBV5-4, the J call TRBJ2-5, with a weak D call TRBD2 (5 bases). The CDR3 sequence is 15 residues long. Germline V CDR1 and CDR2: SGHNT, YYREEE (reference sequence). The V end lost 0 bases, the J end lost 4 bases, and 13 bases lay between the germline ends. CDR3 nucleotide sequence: TGTGCCAGCAGCTTGGAGGCAAGTCGGGGAGAGACCCAGTACTTC. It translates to CASSLEASRGETQYF.

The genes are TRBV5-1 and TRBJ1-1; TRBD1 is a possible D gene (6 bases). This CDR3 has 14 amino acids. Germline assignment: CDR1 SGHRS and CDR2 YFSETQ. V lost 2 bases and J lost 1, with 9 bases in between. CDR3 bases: TGCGCCAGCAGCTTCACAGGGTCGAACACTGAAGCTTTCTTT. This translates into CASSFTGSNTEAFF. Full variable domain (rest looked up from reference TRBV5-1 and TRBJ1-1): KAGVTQTPRYLIKTRGQQVTLSCSPISGHRSVSWYQQTPGQGLQFLFEYFSETQRNKGNFPGRFSGRQFSNSRSEMNVSTLELGDSALYLCASSFTGSNTEAFFGQGTRLTVV.

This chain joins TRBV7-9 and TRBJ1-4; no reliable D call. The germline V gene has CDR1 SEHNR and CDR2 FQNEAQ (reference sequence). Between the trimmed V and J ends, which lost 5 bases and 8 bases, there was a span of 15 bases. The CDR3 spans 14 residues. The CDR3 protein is CASSPRAAPEKLFF. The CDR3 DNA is TGTGCCAGCAGCCCCCGGGCGGCCCCCGAAAAACTGTTTTTT.

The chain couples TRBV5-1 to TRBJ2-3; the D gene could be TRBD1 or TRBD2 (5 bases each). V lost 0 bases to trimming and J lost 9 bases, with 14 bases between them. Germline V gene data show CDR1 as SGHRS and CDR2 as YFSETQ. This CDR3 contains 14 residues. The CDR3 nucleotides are TGCGCCAGCAGCTTGGCCCAGGATGGGGGAACGCAGTATTTT. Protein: CASSLAQDGGTQYF.

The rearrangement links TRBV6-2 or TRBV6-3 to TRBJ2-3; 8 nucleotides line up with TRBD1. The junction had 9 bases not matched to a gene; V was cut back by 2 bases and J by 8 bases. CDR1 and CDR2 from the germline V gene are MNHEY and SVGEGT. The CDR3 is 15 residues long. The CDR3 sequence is CASSYRDRLMGTQYF. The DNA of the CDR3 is TGTGCCAGCAGTTACCGGGACAGGTTAATGGGTACGCAGTATTTT.

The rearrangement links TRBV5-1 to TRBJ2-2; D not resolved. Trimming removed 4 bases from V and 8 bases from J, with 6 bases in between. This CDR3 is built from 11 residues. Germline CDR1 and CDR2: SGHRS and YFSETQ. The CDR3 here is CASSTAGELFF. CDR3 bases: TGCGCCAGCAGCACGGCTGGGGAGCTGTTTTTT.

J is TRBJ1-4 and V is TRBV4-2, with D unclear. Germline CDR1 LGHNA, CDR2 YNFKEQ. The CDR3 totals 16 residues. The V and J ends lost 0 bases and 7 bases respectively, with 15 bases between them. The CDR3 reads CASSQDPFRQAEKLFF. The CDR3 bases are TGTGCCAGCAGCCAAGATCCTTTTCGGCAGGCTGAAAAACTGTTTTTT.

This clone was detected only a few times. This chain's CDR3 is CASREAAGDEQYF. The CDR3 coding sequence is TGTGCCAGCAGAGAGGCCGCCGGGGACGAGCAGTACTTC. V and J are TRBV7-2 and TRBJ2-7; TRBD2 is a possible D gene (5 bases). The CDR3 extends over 13 amino acids. Trimming took off 6 bases at V and 5 bases at J, with 14 bases between the two ends. Germline V lookup: CDR1 SGHTA, CDR2 FQGNSA.

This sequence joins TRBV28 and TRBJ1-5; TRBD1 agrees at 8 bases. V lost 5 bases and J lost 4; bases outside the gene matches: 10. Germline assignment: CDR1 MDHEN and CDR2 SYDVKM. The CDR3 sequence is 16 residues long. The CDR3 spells CASSAQGTGLNQPQHF. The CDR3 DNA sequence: TGTGCCAGCAGTGCTCAGGGGACAGGCCTAAATCAGCCCCAGCATTTT.

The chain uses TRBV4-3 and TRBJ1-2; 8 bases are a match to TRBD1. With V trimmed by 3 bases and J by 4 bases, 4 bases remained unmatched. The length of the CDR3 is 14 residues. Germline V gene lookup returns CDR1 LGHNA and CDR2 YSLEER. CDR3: CASSQDRETYGYTF. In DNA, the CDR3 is TGCGCCAGCAGCCAGGACAGGGAAACCTATGGCTACACCTTC.

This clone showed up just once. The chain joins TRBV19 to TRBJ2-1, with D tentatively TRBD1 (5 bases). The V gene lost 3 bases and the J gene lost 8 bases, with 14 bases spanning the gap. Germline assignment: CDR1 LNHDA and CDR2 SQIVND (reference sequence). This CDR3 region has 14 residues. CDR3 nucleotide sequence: TGTGCCAGTAGTATCGGGCAGGGCGCGTATGAGCAGTTCTTC. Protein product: CASSIGQGAYEQFF.

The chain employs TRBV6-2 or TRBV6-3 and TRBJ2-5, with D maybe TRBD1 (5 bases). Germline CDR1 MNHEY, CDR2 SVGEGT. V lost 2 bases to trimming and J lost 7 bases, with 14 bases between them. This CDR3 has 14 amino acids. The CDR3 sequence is CASSYGAGRRTQYF. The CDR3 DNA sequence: TGTGCCAGCAGTTACGGAGCAGGGCGTCGGACCCAGTACTTC.

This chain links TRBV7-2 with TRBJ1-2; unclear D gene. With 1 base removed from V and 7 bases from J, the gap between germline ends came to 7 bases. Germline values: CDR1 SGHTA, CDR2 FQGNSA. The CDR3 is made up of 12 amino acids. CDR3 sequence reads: CASSLEFGGYTF. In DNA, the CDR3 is TGTGCCAGCAGCTTAGAATTCGGTGGCTACACCTTC.

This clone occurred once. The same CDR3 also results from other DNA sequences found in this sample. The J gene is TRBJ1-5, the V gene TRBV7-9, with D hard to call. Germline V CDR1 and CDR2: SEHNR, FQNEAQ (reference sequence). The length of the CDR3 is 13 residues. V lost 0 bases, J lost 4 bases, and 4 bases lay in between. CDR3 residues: CASSLAVNQPQHF. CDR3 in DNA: TGTGCCAGCAGCTTAGCGGTTAATCAGCCCCAGCATTTT.

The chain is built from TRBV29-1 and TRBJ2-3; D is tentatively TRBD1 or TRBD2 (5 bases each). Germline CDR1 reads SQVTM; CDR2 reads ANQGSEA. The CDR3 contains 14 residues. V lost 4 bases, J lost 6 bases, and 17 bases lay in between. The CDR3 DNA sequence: TGCAGCGTTGCCCGGGGCTCGGTGGGGGATACGCAGTATTTT. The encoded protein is CSVARGSVGDTQYF.

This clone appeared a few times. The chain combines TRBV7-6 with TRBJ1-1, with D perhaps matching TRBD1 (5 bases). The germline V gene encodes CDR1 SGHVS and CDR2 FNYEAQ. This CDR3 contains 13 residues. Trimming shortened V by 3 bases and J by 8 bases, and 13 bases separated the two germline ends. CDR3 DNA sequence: TGTGCCAGCAGCTTTAGGGTGGGGCGGGAAGCTTTCTTT. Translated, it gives CASSFRVGREAFF.

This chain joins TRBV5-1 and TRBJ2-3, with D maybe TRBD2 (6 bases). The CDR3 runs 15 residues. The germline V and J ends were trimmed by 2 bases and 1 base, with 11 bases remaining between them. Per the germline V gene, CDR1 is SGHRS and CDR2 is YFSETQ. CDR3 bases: TGCGCCAGCAGCTTTTTGGCGGGACGCACAGATACGCAGTATTTT. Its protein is CASSFLAGRTDTQYF.